A selection of T cell receptor beta chains follows, all from one sample in a study of tumor-infiltrating lymphocytes in primary liver carcinoma. TCRdb used MiXCR to reprocess the multiplex PCR reads, holding one entry per CDR3 protein. Seen here are about 190,000 distinct CDR3 sequences, 85% observed once, and the top ten hold 15% to 20%. The sample was tumor tissue from primary liver carcinoma. These receptors were obtained from a man aged 40-49 years with primary liver carcinoma and hepatitis B virus infection. The CDR3 runs from the conserved cysteine through the conserved F or W. Each record gives: clone size, V gene, J gene, D gene, CDR3 protein. A D gene is named only where the DNA matches it firmly. Rows give clone size only sometimes, using once, few, many, or a class for an expanded clone.

-	TRBV5-5	TRBJ2-7	-	CASSRGRRYEQYF
-	TRBV4-3	TRBJ2-5	-	CASSQEECLETQYF
-	TRBV29-1	TRBJ1-2	-	CTVKFGQSTYGYTF
-	TRBV6-1	TRBJ2-7	TRBD2	CASCEVTSGSYEHYF
medium-sized	TRBV4-1	TRBJ2-7	-	CASSQVGPNSYEQYF
-	TRBV29-1	TRBJ1-1	-	CSMLDRKNTEAFF
few	TRBV29-1	TRBJ2-5	TRBD1	CSVDPGGAETHYF
-	TRBV29-1	TRBJ1-1	-	CSGRQEGYQNTEAFF
-	TRBV11-2	TRBJ2-3	TRBD2	CASSLDPGETSKDTQYF
-	TRBV5-4	TRBJ2-5	TRBD2	CASRFVLAGQETQYF
-	TRBV29-1	TRBJ2-2	-	CSVADNGKLFF
-	TRBV29-1	TRBJ1-2	-	CSVPSGAGRFSGYTF
-	TRBV7-8	TRBJ2-7	-	CASMVGRVSEQYF
once	TRBV29-1	TRBJ1-1	-	CSVVRGGMNSEAFF
-	TRBV10-3	TRBJ2-7	-	CAIRAPLGISLTSGEQYF
once	TRBV5-4	TRBJ2-3	-	CASRLDTDAQYF
-	TRBV12-3/TRBV12-4	TRBJ2-3	-	CVSALYQGITNTQYF
many	TRBV6-2/TRBV6-3	TRBJ2-7	-	CASNDAKGRYEQYF
-	TRBV4-1	TRBJ1-1	-	CASSQERAGMNNEAFF
-	TRBV6-2/TRBV6-3	TRBJ2-7	TRBD2	CASTYKASGSYEQHF
-	TRBV6-6	TRBJ2-1	TRBD2	CASSLTSLVGDEQLF
-	TRBV11-1	TRBJ2-4	TRBD2	CASSFPESSGTKDIQYF
many	TRBV11-2	TRBJ2-4	-	CASSLDRTALAKNIQYF
-	TRBV6-2/TRBV6-3	TRBJ2-4	-	CVSSYGVSSGENIQYF
-	TRBV6-1	TRBJ2-3	TRBD1	CASRDDRGPGNTQYF
-	TRBV5-1	TRBJ2-5	TRBD2	CTSSLAGASGAIQETQYF
-	TRBV4-3	TRBJ2-7	TRBD2	CASDQGPGGKDEQYF
-	TRBV6-6	TRBJ2-1	TRBD2	CASKHASGNEQFF
-	TRBV11-2	TRBJ2-3	-	CASSLGWVNTNTQYF
many	TRBV6-6	TRBJ2-2	-	CASIGGPNTGELFF
medium-sized	TRBV28	TRBJ2-1	TRBD2	CASIPPERGGYNEQFF
-	TRBV10-3	TRBJ2-1	TRBD2	CATTPWVSGSYNEQFF
-	TRBV29-1	TRBJ1-1	-	CRVESVVTEAFF
many	TRBV5-4	TRBJ2-3	-	CASSLGGGWARDTQYF
many	TRBV29-1	TRBJ1-1	TRBD1	CSVCPRGRNTEAFF
-	TRBV12-3/TRBV12-4	TRBJ2-7	-	CANSGGVEQYF
-	TRBV11-2	TRBJ2-2	-	CARSQGAAGDLFF
-	TRBV12-3/TRBV12-4	TRBJ2-7	-	CASNLGAFGWNSYEQYF
once	TRBV5-4	TRBJ2-1	-	CASSSPGTYNELFF
-	TRBV29-1	TRBJ2-1	-	CSVDKGRPNVKFF
-	TRBV7-8	TRBJ2-5	TRBD1	CASIIIGGRETQYF
-	TRBV4-2	TRBJ2-7	-	CTSSQGGSYEQYF
many	TRBV30	TRBJ2-3	-	CAWNVGNPKSTDTQYF
-	TRBV7-9	TRBJ2-3	-	CASSPNSADTQCF
once	TRBV6-1	TRBJ2-3	TRBD2	CANSEGGSSGTQYF